This record covers a single T cell receptor beta chain. The antigen it recognizes is unknown. There are no base qualities to consult, and no much larger clone falls within one base. These data are taken from a study of T-cell memory formation after mild COVID-19 (dated by TCRdb to about 2021). About the investigation overall: TCR sequence clusters from the two donors were found to be largely donor specific. In a couple of donors, T-cell clones that expanded and contracted after mild COVID-19 were followed by sequencing TCRalpha and TCRbeta repertoires longitudinally. The cohort was made up of two young adult volunteers, one female and one male, who were previously healthy.

The run used an Illumina NovaSeq 6000. Using 5'RACE with constant-segment primers, TCRalpha and TCRbeta cDNA libraries were constructed, with sample barcodes and unique molecular identifiers added in the process. Trizol reagent was used to extract RNA from every sample. The libraries were amplified in two PCR steps, and the second step added a second sample barcode and Illumina TruSeq adapters. Sequencing of the libraries was done on an Illumina NovaSeq, producing 2 x 150 bp paired-end reads. On the study's bioinformatics: Demultiplexing of reads and collapsing into UMI-guided consensus sequences were performed with migec v1.2.7. Using mixcr v2.1.11, the UMI consensuses were aligned to TRA and TRB V and J templates and assembled into clonotypes. Expanded or contracted clonotypes were those called significant by both edgeR and NoisET, with noise models trained on biological replicates. For edgeR calls, a false discovery rate-adjusted p below 0.01 and a log2 fold-change threshold of 1 were applied. As an exploratory analysis of dynamics, max-normalized trajectories of the 1000 most abundant clonotypes were examined with PCA combined with hierarchical clustering. Each responding clone was given a CD4 or CD8 phenotype based on the CD4+ and CD8+ repertoires, which had been sequenced separately. The public reads were reanalyzed by TCRdb: fastp trimming at Q25, MiXCR alignment, in-frame beta chains only. Each record represents a unique CDR3 protein, reported with the most common genes and DNA among its rows. V and J calls and clone size were set by TCRdb, not the authors. The sample includes approximately 300,000 distinct CDR3 sequences, with 15% to 20% observed a single time. Together, the top ten hold roughly 20% of the sample.

Ficoll-Paque density gradient centrifugation was the method used to isolate PBMCs. Broad study findings and their caveats: Contracting CD4+ clones were found mainly in CM and EM memory subsets, while CD8+ clones were enriched in EMRA. SARS-CoV-2 specificity of the second-wave clones peaking on day 37 was not confirmed. Balanced CD4/CD8 phenotypes were observed for clones contracting from day 15 to 85, whereas a bias towards CD4+ was observed for a second wave of clones expanding from day 15 to 37. The study covered only two mild cases, and larger cohorts including severe cases with pre-infection samples were considered necessary. Some responding clones were found in pre-infection memory, which suggests that pre-existing cross-reactive memory T cells took part in the SARS-CoV-2 response.

The sample was PBMCs or a T cell subset sorted from them (not recorded which). This receptor was identified in a man aged 18 to 29 who had mild COVID-19 (a few samples of this study predate the infection). The sample titles of this study are shuffled in the database, so cell type and time point are left out; the donor was told from shared clones.

CDR3 region: CASSYDTSAGYGYTF. The bases read TGTGCCAGCAGTTACGACACTTCCGCGGGCTATGGCTACACCTTC. The chain is assembled from TRBV5-5 and TRBJ1-2; no D gene is confidently identified. V is cut by 5 bases and J by 4 bases, and the space between the germline ends is 18 bases. The germline V gene (reference sequence) gives CDR1 as SGHKS and CDR2 as YYEKEE. The CDR3, from cysteine to phenylalanine, totals 15 residues. Only CDR3 DNA is held: 45 bases, read in frame from base 1. The full variable domain, with segments outside the CDR3 supplied by the reference TRBV5-5 and TRBJ1-2 proteins, appears as DAGVTQSPTHLIKTRGQQVTLRCSPISGHKSVSWYQQVLGQGPQFIFQYYEKEERGRGNFPDRFSARQFPNYSSELNVNALLLGDSALYLCASSYDTSAGYGYTFGSGTRLTVV.